Following are 23 T cell receptor beta chains from one sample sequenced in a study of OX40 agonist ivuxolimab in advanced cancers. Assay used: immunoSEQ multiplex PCR; TCRdb lists only in-frame clones, some missing. The sample shows about 33,000 clones, approximately 80% of them seen only once. The source material was CD4+ or CD8+ T cells sorted from blood, sampled in a trial of the OX40 agonist ivuxolimab. Receptors originate from an adult with an advanced solid tumor such as melanoma, head and neck, liver or kidney cancer.

The V call is TRBV6-5, the J call TRBJ2-1; possibly TRBD2 for D (8 bases). V was pared by 5 bases and J by 2 bases, with 13 bases between. The CDR3 spans 15 residues. Germline CDR1 and CDR2: MNHEY and SVGAGI. DNA for the CDR3: TGTGCCAGCAGTCGGGGGGGACAGACCTACAATGAGCAGTTCTTC. Translating gives CASSRGGQTYNEQFF.

The V call is TRBV7-9, the J call TRBJ2-6; D remains unclear. V lost 0 bases and J lost 0, with 3 bases in between. This CDR3 contains 15 residues. In germline, CDR1 is SEHNR, CDR2 FQNEAQ (reference sequence). The CDR3 bases are TGTGCCAGCAGCTTAGCGGGCTCTGGGGCCAACGTCCTGACTTTC. Protein sequence: CASSLAGSGANVLTF.

The chain uses TRBV13 and TRBJ1-2; D is ambiguous. Trimming took off 1 base at V and 6 bases at J, with 18 bases between the two ends. This CDR3 is 16 amino acids long. CDR1 and CDR2 from the germline V gene are PRHDT and FYEKMQ (reference sequence). CDR3 amino acids: CASSLEGSKSYHGYTF. In nucleotides, the CDR3 is TGTGCCAGCAGCTTAGAAGGGTCGAAATCTTATCATGGCTACACCTTC.

The chain carries TRBV28 and TRBJ1-6, with D perhaps TRBD1 (6 bases). There are 16 residues in the CDR3. Trimming cost V 4 bases and J 8 bases, with 18 bases left between them. Looked up from germline, CDR1 is MDHEN and CDR2 is SYDVKM. CDR3 sequence (DNA): TGTGCCAGCAGTTCCTCCTTACAGGGACTCTATTCACCCCTCCACTTT. Protein product: CASSSSLQGLYSPLHF.

The chain carries TRBV11-2 and TRBJ2-2, with D perhaps given as TRBD1 or TRBD2 (5 bases each). CDR1 is SGHAT, CDR2 FQNNGV, per germline. This CDR3 region has 12 residues. Trimming left V 3 bases short and J 7 bases short, with 6 bases between. CDR3 nucleotides: TGTGCCAGCAGCTTGGGGGTCGGGGAGCTGTTTTTT. The encoded protein is CASSLGVGELFF.

V gene TRBV10-3 combines with J gene TRBJ1-6; D not resolved. Trimming left V 2 bases short and J 10 bases short, with 15 bases between. The CDR3 is made up of 15 amino acids. Germline V gene lookup returns CDR1 ENHRY and CDR2 SYGVKD. This chain's CDR3 is CAISEDSRFGSPLHF. Written as DNA, the CDR3 is TGTGCCATCAGTGAGGACTCCCGGTTTGGCTCACCCCTCCACTTT.

This clone is a singleton in its sample. The chain has TRBV10-3 and TRBJ1-6; tentatively, D is TRBD1 (6 bases). This CDR3 has 14 amino acids. Trimming stripped 4 bases from V and 7 bases from J, with 11 bases between. Per the germline V gene, CDR1 is ENHRY and CDR2 is SYGVKD. CDR3 nucleotide sequence: TGTGCCATCAGTGTCAGCAGGGGCAATTCACCCCTCCACTTT. It encodes CAISVSRGNSPLHF.

The chain is built from TRBV5-4 and TRBJ1-2; no definite D call. Trimming pared 3 bases from V and 0 bases from J, leaving 0 bases between. The CDR3 has 11 residues. Germline V gene lookup returns CDR1 SGHNT and CDR2 YYREEE (reference sequence). The CDR3 region has the DNA TGTGCCAGCAGCTCTAACTATGGCTACACCTTC. It is translated as CASSSNYGYTF.

This clone was recorded only once. The chain couples TRBV28 to TRBJ1-5; D unclear. The CDR3 spans 14 residues. Between the trimmed V and J ends, which lost 4 bases and 0 bases, there was a span of 7 bases. Germline loops: CDR1 MDHEN, CDR2 SYDVKM. As DNA, the CDR3 is TGTGCCAGCAGTTCAGTGTATAGCAATCAGCCCCAGCATTTT. Protein sequence: CASSSVYSNQPQHF.

V and J are TRBV5-6 and TRBJ2-7, with D perhaps TRBD1 or TRBD2 (5 bases each). The germline V gene has CDR1 SGHDT and CDR2 YYEEEE. Trimming removed 4 bases at V and 6 bases at J, with 14 bases between. This CDR3 comprises 13 residues. The CDR3 DNA is TGTGCCAGCAGCGAGGGACGACTACGCGAGCAGTACTTC. It specifies CASSEGRLREQYF.

The chain recombines TRBV4-1 with TRBJ2-5; 10 bases agree with TRBD2. The ends lost 4 bases at V and 5 bases at J; junction bases unmatched: 10. Germline lookup yields CDR1 MGHRA and CDR2 YSYEKL. CDR3 size: 16 residues. The CDR3 DNA sequence: TGCGCCAGCAGCCCCCGGACTAGCGGCCATGGGGAGACCCAGTACTTC. It translates to CASSPRTSGHGETQYF.

V and J are TRBV13 and TRBJ1-6; tentative D call: TRBD1 (5 bases). The ends were cut back, 0 bases at V and 7 bases at J, with 7 bases in the middle. The CDR3 is 14 residues long. CDR1 PRHDT and CDR2 FYEKMQ come from the germline V gene (reference sequence). In nucleotides, the CDR3 is TGTGCCAGCAGCTTAGGGGGGGGAAATTCACCCCTCCACTTT. Protein: CASSLGGGNSPLHF.

The rearrangement uses TRBV20-1 and TRBJ2-7; D is undetermined. The CDR3 is 11 residues long. From germline, CDR1 is DFQATT and CDR2 SNEGSKA (reference sequence). V dropped 3 bases and J dropped 2 bases, with 5 bases sitting between them. Written as DNA, the CDR3 is TGCAGTGCTAGCGCTGCCTACGAGCAGTACTTC. Translation gives CSASAAYEQYF.

This clone was counted only a few times. This chain joins TRBV25-1 and TRBJ1-1, with D perhaps TRBD1 (5 bases). V was pared by 7 bases and J by 0 bases, with 9 bases between. The CDR3 loop spans 13 amino acids. Germline assignment: CDR1 MGHDK and CDR2 SYGVNS. CDR3 nucleotides: TGTGCCAGCACAGGACAAGTGAACACTGAAGCTTTCTTT. Translated, it gives CASTGQVNTEAFF.

J is TRBJ2-4 and V is TRBV4-1, with TRBD2 matching over 10 bases. Trimming at V came to 0 bases and at J to 6 bases, leaving 11 bases not matched to a gene. The CDR3 is 18 residues long. Germline V CDR1 and CDR2: MGHRA, YSYEKL. CDR3 amino acids: CASSQERPGLASLNIQYF. CDR3 DNA sequence: TGCGCCAGCAGCCAAGAGAGACCGGGACTAGCGTCCTTAAACATTCAGTACTTC.

This rearrangement joins TRBV6-1 to TRBJ1-4; 8 bases fit TRBD1. CDR3 length: 15 residues. CDR1 is MNHNS and CDR2 is SASEGT in the germline V gene. The ends lost 3 bases at V and 7 bases at J; junction bases unmatched: 7. CDR3 sequence reads: CASSDRGLQSEKLFF. CDR3 DNA sequence: TGTGCCAGCAGTGACAGGGGGCTGCAGTCTGAAAAACTGTTTTTT.

The V gene is TRBV5-8, the J gene TRBJ1-5; D unresolved. Trimming pared 0 bases from V and 1 base from J, leaving 8 bases between. Germline CDR1 reads SGHTS; CDR2 reads YDEGEE. The CDR3 contains 15 residues. Here the CDR3 reads CASSLVGLSNQPQHF. In DNA, the CDR3 is TGTGCCAGCAGCTTGGTAGGGCTGAGCAATCAGCCCCAGCATTTT.

This clone was recorded once. The gene calls are TRBV7-2 and TRBJ2-1, with D possibly TRBD1 on 6 matching bases. This CDR3 comprises 14 residues. Trimming took 3 bases from V and 6 from J, leaving 12 bases between them. Germline CDR1 and CDR2: SGHTA and FQGNSA. Here the CDR3 reads CASSLVGTLNEQFF. The CDR3 DNA sequence: TGTGCCAGCAGCTTGGTAGGGACACTCAATGAGCAGTTCTTC. Full variable domain (outside the CDR3, taken from reference TRBV7-2 and TRBJ2-1): GAGVSQSPSNKVTEKGKDVELRCDPISGHTALYWYRQSLGQGLEFLIYFQGNSAPDKSGLPSDRFSAERTGGSVSTLTIQRTQQEDSAVYLCASSLVGTLNEQFFGPGTRLTVL.

Here the CDR3 DNA reads TGTGCCAGCAGCCAGGGGGCTTATGGCTACACCTTC. Translating it yields CASSQGAYGYTF. The rearrangement joins TRBV28 to TRBJ1-2, with TRBD1 identical over 8 bases. The CDR3 loop spans 12 amino acids. Germline-derived CDR1 and CDR2 are MDHEN and SYDVKM. V gave up 6 bases and J gave up 5 bases; unmatched junction bases: 2.

This chain joins TRBV6-5 and TRBJ1-4, with 7 bases aligning to TRBD1. V trimming: 4 bases; J trimming: 8 bases; junction bases outside the gene matches: 7. The CDR3 is 14 residues long. Germline-derived CDR1 and CDR2 are MNHEY and SVGAGI. Written as DNA, the CDR3 is TGTGCCAGCAGTTTTTCACAGGGGTGGGAAAAACTGTTTTTT. Amino acids: CASSFSQGWEKLFF.

This clone was observed a handful of times. J is TRBJ1-3 and V is TRBV19; 7 nucleotides align to TRBD1. The V segment lost 6 bases and the J segment 0 bases; nucleotides outside the gene matches: 5. Germline V gene lookup returns CDR1 LNHDA and CDR2 SQIVND (reference sequence). The CDR3 contains 15 residues. CDR3 protein: CASRPGQNSGNTIYF. DNA of the CDR3: TGTGCCAGTAGGCCGGGACAGAACTCTGGAAACACCATATATTTT.

This sequence joins TRBV18 and TRBJ1-5, with a tentative D call TRBD1 (5 bases). Germline assignment: CDR1 KGHSH and CDR2 LQKENI. This CDR3 is 15 amino acids long. Trimming cost V 3 bases and J 2 bases, with 11 bases left between them. The CDR3 nucleotides are TGTGCCAGCTCACCGGGGGGGTATGGCAATCAGCCCCAGCATTTT. It codes for CASSPGGYGNQPQHF.

The chain joins TRBV5-1 to TRBJ2-3, with D possibly TRBD1 on 7 matching bases. The V end lost 4 bases, the J end lost 5 bases, and 14 bases lay between the germline ends. The germline V gene encodes CDR1 SGHRS and CDR2 YFSETQ. This CDR3 comprises 14 residues. CDR3 sequence reads: CASSGQGGKDTQYF. CDR3 nucleotides: TGCGCCAGCAGCGGGCAGGGGGGCAAAGATACGCAGTATTTT.